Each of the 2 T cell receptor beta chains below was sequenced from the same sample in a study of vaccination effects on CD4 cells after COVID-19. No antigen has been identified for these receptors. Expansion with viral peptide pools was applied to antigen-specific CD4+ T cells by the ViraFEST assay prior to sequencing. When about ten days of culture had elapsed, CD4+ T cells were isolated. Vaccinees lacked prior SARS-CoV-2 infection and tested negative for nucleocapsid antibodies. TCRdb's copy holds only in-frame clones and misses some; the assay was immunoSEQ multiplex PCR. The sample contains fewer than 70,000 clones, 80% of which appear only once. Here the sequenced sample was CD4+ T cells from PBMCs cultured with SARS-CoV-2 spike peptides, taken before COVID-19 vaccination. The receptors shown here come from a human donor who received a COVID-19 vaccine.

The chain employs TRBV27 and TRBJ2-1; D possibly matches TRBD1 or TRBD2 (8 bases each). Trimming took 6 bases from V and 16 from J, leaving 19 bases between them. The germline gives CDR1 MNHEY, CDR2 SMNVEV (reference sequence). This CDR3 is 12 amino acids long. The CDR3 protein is CASSNSGDRFFF. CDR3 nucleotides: TGTGCCAGCAGCAATAGCGGGGACAGGTTCTTCTTC.

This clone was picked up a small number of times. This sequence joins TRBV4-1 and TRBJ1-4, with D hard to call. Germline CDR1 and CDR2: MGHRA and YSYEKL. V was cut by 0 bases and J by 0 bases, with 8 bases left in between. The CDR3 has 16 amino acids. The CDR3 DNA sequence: TGCGCCAGCAGCCAAGAAGTGGCGGCAACTAATGAAAAACTGTTTTTT. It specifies CASSQEVAATNEKLFF.